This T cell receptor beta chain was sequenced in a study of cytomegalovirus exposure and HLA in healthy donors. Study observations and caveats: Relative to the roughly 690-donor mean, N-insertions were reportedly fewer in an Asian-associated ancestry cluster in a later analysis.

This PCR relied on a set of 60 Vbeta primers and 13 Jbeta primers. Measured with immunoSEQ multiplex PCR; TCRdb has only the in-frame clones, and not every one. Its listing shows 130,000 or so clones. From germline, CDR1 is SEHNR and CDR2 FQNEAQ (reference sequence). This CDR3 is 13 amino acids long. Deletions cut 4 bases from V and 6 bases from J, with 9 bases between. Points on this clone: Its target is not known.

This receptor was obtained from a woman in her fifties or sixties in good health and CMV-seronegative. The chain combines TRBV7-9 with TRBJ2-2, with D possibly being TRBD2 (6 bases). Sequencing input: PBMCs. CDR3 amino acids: CASSYRLAGELFF. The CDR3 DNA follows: TGTGCCAGCAGCTACAGACTAGCCGGGGAGCTGTTTTTT.